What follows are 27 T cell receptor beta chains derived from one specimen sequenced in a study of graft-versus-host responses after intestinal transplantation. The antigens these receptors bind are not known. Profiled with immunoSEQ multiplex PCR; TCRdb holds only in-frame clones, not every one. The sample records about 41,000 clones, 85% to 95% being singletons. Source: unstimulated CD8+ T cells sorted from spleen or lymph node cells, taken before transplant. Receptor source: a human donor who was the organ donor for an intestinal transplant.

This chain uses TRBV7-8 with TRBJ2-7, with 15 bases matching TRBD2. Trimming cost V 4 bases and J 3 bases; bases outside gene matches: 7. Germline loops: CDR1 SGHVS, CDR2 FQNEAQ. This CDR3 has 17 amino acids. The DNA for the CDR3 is TGTGCCAGCAGCTCCGGGACTAGCGGGGGGTCCAACTACGAGCAGTACTTC. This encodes CASSSGTSGGSNYEQYF.

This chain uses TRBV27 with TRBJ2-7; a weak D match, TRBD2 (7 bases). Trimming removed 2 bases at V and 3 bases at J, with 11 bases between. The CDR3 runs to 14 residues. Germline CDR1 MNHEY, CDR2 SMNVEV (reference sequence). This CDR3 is CASSLKGGVYEQYF. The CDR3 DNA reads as TGTGCCAGCAGTTTAAAGGGGGGGGTCTACGAGCAGTACTTC.

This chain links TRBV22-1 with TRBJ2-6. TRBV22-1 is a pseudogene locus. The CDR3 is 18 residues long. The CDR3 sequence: CPGRRLGSEQSRANVLTF. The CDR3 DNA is TGTCCTGGGAGAAGGCTGGGAAGCGAACAAAGTCGGGCCAACGTCCTGACTTTC.

CDR3 nucleotide sequence: TGCGCCAGCAGGGTGTCGACAAACCAAGAGACCCAGTACTTC. Translated, it gives CASRVSTNQETQYF. The gene calls are TRBV5-1 and TRBJ2-5; D remains unclear. Germline loops: CDR1 SGHRS, CDR2 YFSETQ. The CDR3 has 14 amino acids. Trimming took off 5 bases at V and 0 bases at J, with 11 bases between the two ends. Drawing the rest from reference TRBV5-1 and TRBJ2-5, the complete variable domain is KAGVTQTPRYLIKTRGQQVTLSCSPISGHRSVSWYQQTPGQGLQFLFEYFSETQRNKGNFPGRFSGRQFSNSRSEMNVSTLELGDSALYLCASRVSTNQETQYFGPGTRLLVL.

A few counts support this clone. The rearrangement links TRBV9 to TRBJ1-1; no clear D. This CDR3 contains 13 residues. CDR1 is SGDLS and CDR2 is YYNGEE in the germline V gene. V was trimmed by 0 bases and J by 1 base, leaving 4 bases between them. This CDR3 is CASSVAGNTEAFF. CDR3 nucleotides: TGTGCCAGCAGCGTAGCGGGGAACACTGAAGCTTTCTTT.

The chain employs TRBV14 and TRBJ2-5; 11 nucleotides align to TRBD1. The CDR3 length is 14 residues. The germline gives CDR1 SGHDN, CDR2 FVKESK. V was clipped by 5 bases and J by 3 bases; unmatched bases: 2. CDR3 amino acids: CASSGTGGKETQYF. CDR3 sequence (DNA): TGTGCCAGCAGCGGGACAGGGGGTAAAGAGACCCAGTACTTC. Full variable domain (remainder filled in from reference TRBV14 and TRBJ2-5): EAGVTQFPSHSVIEKGQTVTLRCDPISGHDNLYWYRRVMGKEIKFLLHFVKESKQDESGMPNNRFLAERTGGTYSTLKVQPAELEDSGVYFCASSGTGGKETQYFGPGTRLLVL.

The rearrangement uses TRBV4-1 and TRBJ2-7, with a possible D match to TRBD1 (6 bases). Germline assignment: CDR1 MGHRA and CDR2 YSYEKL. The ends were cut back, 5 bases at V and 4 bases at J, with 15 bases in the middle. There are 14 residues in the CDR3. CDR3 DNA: TGCGCCAGCAGCGAATCGTATAGGGGGTACGAGCAGTACTTC. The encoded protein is CASSESYRGYEQYF.

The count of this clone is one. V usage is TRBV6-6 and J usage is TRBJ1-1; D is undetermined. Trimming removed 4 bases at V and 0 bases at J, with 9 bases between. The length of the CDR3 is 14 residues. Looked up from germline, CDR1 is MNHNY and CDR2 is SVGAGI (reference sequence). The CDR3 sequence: CASSWESMNTEAFF. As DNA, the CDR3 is TGTGCCAGCAGTTGGGAGAGTATGAACACTGAAGCTTTCTTT.

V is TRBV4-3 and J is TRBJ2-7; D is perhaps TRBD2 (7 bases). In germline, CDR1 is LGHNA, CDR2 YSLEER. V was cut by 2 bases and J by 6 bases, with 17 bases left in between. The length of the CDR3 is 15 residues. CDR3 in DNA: TGCGCCAGCAGCCAAAGGGGGGGGGCTTTTTCCGAGCAGTACTTC. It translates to CASSQRGGAFSEQYF.

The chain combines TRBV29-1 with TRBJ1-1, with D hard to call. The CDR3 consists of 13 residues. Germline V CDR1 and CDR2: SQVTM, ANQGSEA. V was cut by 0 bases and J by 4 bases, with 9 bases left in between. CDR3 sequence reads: CSVEEQTTTEAFF. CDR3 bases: TGCAGCGTTGAAGAACAGACCACCACTGAAGCTTTCTTT. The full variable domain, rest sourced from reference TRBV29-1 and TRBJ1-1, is SAVISQKPSRDICQRGTSLTIQCQVDSQVTMMFWYRQQPGQSLTLIATANQGSEATYESGFVIDKFPISRPNLTFSTLTVSNMSPEDSSIYLCSVEEQTTTEAFFGQGTRLTVV.

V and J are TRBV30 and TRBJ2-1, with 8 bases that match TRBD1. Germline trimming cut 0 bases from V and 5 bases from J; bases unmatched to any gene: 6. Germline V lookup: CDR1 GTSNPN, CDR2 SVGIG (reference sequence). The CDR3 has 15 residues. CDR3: CAWSVSDRVHNEQFF. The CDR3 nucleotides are TGTGCCTGGAGTGTATCGGACAGGGTGCACAATGAGCAGTTCTTC.

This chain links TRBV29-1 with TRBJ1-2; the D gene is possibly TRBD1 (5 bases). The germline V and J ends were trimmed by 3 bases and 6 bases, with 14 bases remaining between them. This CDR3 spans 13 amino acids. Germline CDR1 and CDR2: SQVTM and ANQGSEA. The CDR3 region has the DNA TGCAGCGTTGATCCGGGGAGGGGCGATGGCTACACCTTC. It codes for CSVDPGRGDGYTF.

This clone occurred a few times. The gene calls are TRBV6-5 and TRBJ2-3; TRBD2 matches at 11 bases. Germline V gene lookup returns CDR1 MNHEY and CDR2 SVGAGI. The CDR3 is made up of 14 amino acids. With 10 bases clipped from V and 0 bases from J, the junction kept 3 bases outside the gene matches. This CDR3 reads CATTSGASTDTQYF. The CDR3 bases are TGTGCCACGACTAGCGGGGCGAGCACAGATACGCAGTATTTT.

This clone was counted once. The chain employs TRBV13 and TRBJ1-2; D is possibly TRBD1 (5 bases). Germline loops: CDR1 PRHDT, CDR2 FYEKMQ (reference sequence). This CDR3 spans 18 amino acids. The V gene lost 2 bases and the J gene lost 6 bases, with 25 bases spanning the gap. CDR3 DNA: TGTGCCAGCAGCTTAACAGGTACCATAAGGGAGTCGAATAATGGCTACACCTTC. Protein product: CASSLTGTIRESNNGYTF.

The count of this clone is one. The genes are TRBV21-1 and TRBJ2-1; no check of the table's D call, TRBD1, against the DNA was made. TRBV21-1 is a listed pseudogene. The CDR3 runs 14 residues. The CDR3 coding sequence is TGTGCCAGCAGCAATCAGGGAAACTACAATGAGCAGTTCTTC. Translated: CASSNQGNYNEQFF.

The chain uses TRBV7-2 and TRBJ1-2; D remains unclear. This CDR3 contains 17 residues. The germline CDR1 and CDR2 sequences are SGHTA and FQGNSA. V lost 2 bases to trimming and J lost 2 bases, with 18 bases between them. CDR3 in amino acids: CASSLSTPDLRNYGYTF. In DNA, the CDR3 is TGTGCCAGCAGCTTAAGCACCCCTGACTTACGGAACTATGGCTACACCTTC.

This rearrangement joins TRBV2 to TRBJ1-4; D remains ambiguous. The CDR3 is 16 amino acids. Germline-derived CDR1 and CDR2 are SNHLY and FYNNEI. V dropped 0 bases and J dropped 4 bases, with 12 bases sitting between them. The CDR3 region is CASSEALDTNNEKLFF. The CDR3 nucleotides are TGTGCCAGCAGTGAAGCGCTCGACACAAATAATGAAAAACTGTTTTTT.

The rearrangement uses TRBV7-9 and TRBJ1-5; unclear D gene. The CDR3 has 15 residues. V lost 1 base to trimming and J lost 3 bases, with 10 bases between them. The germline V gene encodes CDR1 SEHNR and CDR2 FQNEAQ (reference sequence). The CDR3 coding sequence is TGTGCCAGCAGCTTAGAAGGGCAGCCCAATCAGCCCCAGCATTTT. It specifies CASSLEGQPNQPQHF.

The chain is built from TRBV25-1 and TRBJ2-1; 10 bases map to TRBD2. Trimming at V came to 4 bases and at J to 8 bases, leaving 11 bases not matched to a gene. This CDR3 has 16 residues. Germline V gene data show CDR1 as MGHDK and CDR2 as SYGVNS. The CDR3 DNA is TGTGCCAGCAGTGGACCGAGCGGGGGGGTTTTCGATGAGCAGTTCTTC. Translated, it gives CASSGPSGGVFDEQFF.

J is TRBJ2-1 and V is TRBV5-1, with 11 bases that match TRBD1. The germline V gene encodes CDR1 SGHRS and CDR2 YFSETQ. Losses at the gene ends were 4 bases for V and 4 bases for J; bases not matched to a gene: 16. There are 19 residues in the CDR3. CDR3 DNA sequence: TGCGCCAGCAGCCCCTATTTTCGGGACAGGGGGTCTGGATACAATGAGCAGTTCTTC. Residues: CASSPYFRDRGSGYNEQFF.

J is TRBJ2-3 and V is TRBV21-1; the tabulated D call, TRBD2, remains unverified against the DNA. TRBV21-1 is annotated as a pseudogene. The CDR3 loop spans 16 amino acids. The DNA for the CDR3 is TGTGCCAGCAGCATTCTCTGGCGGGATAGCACAGATACGCAGTATTTT. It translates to CASSILWRDSTDTQYF.

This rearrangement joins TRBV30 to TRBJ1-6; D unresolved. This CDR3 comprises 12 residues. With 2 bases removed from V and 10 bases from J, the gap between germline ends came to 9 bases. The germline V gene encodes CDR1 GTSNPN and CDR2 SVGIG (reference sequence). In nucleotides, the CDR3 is TGTGCCTGGAGTAGGCAGGCGTCACCCCTCCACTTT. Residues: CAWSRQASPLHF.

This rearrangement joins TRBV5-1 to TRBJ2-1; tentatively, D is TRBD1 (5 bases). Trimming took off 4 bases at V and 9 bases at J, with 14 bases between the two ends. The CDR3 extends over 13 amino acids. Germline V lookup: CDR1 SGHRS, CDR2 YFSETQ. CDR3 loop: CASSPTGSGEQFF. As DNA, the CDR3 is TGCGCCAGCAGCCCCACAGGATCGGGTGAGCAGTTCTTC.

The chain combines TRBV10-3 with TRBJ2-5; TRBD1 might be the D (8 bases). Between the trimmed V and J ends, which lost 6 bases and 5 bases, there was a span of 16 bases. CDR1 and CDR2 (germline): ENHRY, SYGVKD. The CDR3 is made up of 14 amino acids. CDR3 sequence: CAISPGQGGETQYF. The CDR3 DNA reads TGTGCCATCAGCCCCGGACAGGGAGGGGAGACCCAGTACTTC.

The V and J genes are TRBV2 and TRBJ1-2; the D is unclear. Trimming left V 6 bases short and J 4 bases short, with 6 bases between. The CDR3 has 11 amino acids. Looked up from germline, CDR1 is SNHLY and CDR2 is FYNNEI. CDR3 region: CASRTFYGYTF. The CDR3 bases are TGTGCCAGCAGAACATTCTATGGCTACACCTTC.

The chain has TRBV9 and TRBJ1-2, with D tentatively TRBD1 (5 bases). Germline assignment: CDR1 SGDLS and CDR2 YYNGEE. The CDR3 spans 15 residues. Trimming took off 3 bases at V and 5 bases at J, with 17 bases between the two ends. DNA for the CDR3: TGTGCCAGCAGCGGGGGAGACAGCTTGCTTTATGGCTACACCTTC. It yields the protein CASSGGDSLLYGYTF.

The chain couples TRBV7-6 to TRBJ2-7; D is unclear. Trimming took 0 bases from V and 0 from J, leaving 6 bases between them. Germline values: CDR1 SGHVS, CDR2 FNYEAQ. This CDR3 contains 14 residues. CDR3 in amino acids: CASSLASSSYEQYF. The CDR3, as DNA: TGTGCCAGCAGCTTAGCCTCCAGCTCCTACGAGCAGTACTTC. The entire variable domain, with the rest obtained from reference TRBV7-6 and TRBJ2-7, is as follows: GAGVSQSPRYKVTKRGQDVALRCDPISGHVSLYWYRQALGQGPEFLTYFNYEAQQDKSGLPNDRFSAERPEGSISTLTIQRTEQRDSAMYRCASSLASSSYEQYFGPGTRLTVT.